A single sample is the source of the 19 T cell receptor beta chains below, sequenced in a study of blood T cell repertoires in COVID-19. TCRdb's copy holds only in-frame clones and misses some; the assay was immunoSEQ multiplex PCR. The repertoire holds 150,000 or so clones, with around nine tenths as singletons. What was sequenced was peripheral blood. Every receptor here comes from a man between 50 and 59 years old with acute or convalescent COVID-19.

The gene calls are TRBV28 and TRBJ2-7; D perhaps matches TRBD2 (6 bases). The ends were cut back, 2 bases at V and 2 bases at J, with 19 bases in the middle. Per germline, CDR1 MDHEN and CDR2 SYDVKM. The CDR3 contains 17 residues. The CDR3 nucleotides read TGTGCCAGCAGTTTAAGGCGGGGTCCCGGGTTCGCCTACGAGCAGTACGTC. It encodes CASSLRRGPGFAYEQYV.

This chain uses TRBV7-3 with TRBJ2-2; D remains unclear. The CDR3 is 15 amino acids. The V and J ends lost 5 bases and 2 bases respectively, with 12 bases between them. Germline CDR1 and CDR2: SGHTA and FQGTGA. CDR3 sequence reads: CASSPTSANTGELFF. The CDR3 DNA is TGTGCCAGCAGCCCCACCAGCGCAAACACCGGGGAGCTGTTTTTT.

The chain links TRBV4-2 to TRBJ1-4; TRBD1 matches 10 bases. V was pared by 1 base and J by 7 bases, with 12 bases of the junction left unmatched. Germline CDR1 and CDR2: LGHNA and YNFKEQ. The CDR3 runs to 18 residues. The CDR3 loop reads CASSQGDRVGQGFEKLFF. Written as DNA, the CDR3 is TGTGCCAGCAGCCAAGGGGATAGGGTGGGACAGGGGTTTGAAAAACTGTTTTTT.

The chain couples TRBV29-1 to TRBJ2-7, with TRBD1 matching 7 bases. The CDR3 contains 13 residues. Trimming removed 4 bases from V and 5 bases from J; junction bases left unmatched: 8. Per germline, CDR1 SQVTM and CDR2 ANQGSEA. The CDR3 spells CSVGQGWRNEQYF. CDR3 bases: TGCAGCGTTGGACAGGGTTGGCGCAACGAGCAGTACTTC.

This chain links TRBV3-1 (or the pseudogene TRBV3-2) with TRBJ2-7, with D unclear. The V and J ends lost 1 base and 1 base respectively, with 11 bases between them. This CDR3 is built from 15 residues. CDR1 and CDR2 (germline): LGHDT, YNNKEL (reference sequence). CDR3 protein: CASSQGLYGSYEQYF. The CDR3 region has the DNA TGTGCCAGCAGCCAAGGTTTGTACGGTTCCTACGAGCAGTACTTC.

The V and J genes are TRBV9 and TRBJ2-3; tentative D call: TRBD2 (6 bases). From germline, CDR1 is SGDLS and CDR2 YYNGEE. Trimming stripped 9 bases from V and 0 bases from J, with 20 bases between. This CDR3 has 16 amino acids. The CDR3 sequence is CATSRRGSGSTDTQYF. Written as DNA, the CDR3 is TGTGCCACCTCCCGCCGGGGGTCGGGAAGCACAGATACGCAGTATTTT.

This clone has only a few counts. The chain recombines TRBV19 with TRBJ1-4; tentatively, D is TRBD1 (5 bases). The CDR3 is made up of 15 amino acids. Germline loops: CDR1 LNHDA, CDR2 SQIVND (reference sequence). The V end was cut by 5 bases, the J end by 1 base, with 11 bases between. The CDR3 loop is CASSSIDRTNEKLFF. The CDR3 region has the DNA TGTGCCAGTAGTTCGATCGACAGAACTAATGAAAAACTGTTTTTT.

The genes are TRBV19 and TRBJ1-1; tentative D call: TRBD1 (6 bases). The CDR3 loop spans 17 amino acids. Trimming removed 0 bases from V and 1 base from J, with 15 bases in between. The germline V gene has CDR1 LNHDA and CDR2 SQIVND (reference sequence). CDR3 nucleotides: TGTGCCAGTAGTATAGAGGGCGGGGGCGTGTGGAACACTGAAGCTTTCTTT. This gives the protein CASSIEGGGVWNTEAFF.

A single count supports this clone. The rearrangement links TRBV9 to TRBJ1-5; 10 nucleotides match TRBD1. The CDR3 is 16 residues long. The J segment lost 6 bases and the V segment lost 4 bases, leaving 10 bases of the junction unmatched. Germline values: CDR1 SGDLS, CDR2 YYNGEE. The CDR3 nucleotides read TGTGCCAGCAGCCCCCGGACAGGGGGAGAGGGTCAGCCCCAGCATTTT. Its translation: CASSPRTGGEGQPQHF.

This clone was observed a single time. The rearrangement links TRBV4-2 to TRBJ2-2; weak D call: TRBD2 (6 bases). CDR1 and CDR2 (germline): LGHNA, YNFKEQ. With 4 bases removed from V and 4 bases from J, the gap between germline ends came to 19 bases. The CDR3 totals 17 residues. DNA for the CDR3: TGTGCCAGCAGCCGTGGGATGACTAGAATGGTCACCGGGGAGCTGTTTTTT. Amino acids: CASSRGMTRMVTGELFF.

The V call is TRBV2, the J call TRBJ2-3; D remains ambiguous. The V and J ends lost 3 bases and 4 bases respectively, with 5 bases between them. The CDR3 runs to 12 residues. From germline, CDR1 is SNHLY and CDR2 FYNNEI. CDR3 sequence: CASSDGPDTQYF. CDR3 nucleotide sequence: TGTGCCAGCAGTGATGGGCCAGATACGCAGTATTTT.

The chain links TRBV6-6 to TRBJ2-3; 9 positions agree with TRBD1. Germline V lookup: CDR1 MNHNY, CDR2 SVGAGI (reference sequence). Trimming took 5 bases from V and 7 from J; bases not matched to a gene: 4. This CDR3 has 13 residues. The CDR3 sequence is CASSDRGSNTQYF. Written as DNA, the CDR3 is TGTGCCAGCAGTGACAGGGGGTCGAATACGCAGTATTTT.

V usage is TRBV7-2 and J usage is TRBJ1-5; D gene unclear. With 6 bases removed from V and 3 bases from J, the gap between germline ends came to 9 bases. In germline, CDR1 is SGHTA, CDR2 FQGNSA. This CDR3 has 13 amino acids. The CDR3 region is CASSSQYNQPQHF. Written as DNA, the CDR3 is TGTGCCAGCAGTTCGCAGTACAATCAGCCCCAGCATTTT.

This chain connects TRBV9 to TRBJ1-5; weak D call: TRBD1 (6 bases). Germline V gene data show CDR1 as SGDLS and CDR2 as YYNGEE. CDR3 length: 15 amino acids. V lost 7 bases, J lost 11 bases, and 25 bases lay in between. In nucleotides, the CDR3 is TGTGCCAGCGGTGGGCCTAAAGAGGGGGTCGCGACCCAGCATTTT. Amino acids: CASGGPKEGVATQHF.

This clone was seen a single time. The chain links TRBV18 to TRBJ1-5; perhaps TRBD1 as D (6 bases). Trimming took 5 bases from V and 0 from J, leaving 11 bases between them. Germline V lookup: CDR1 KGHSH, CDR2 LQKENI. The CDR3 runs to 15 residues. The CDR3 spells CASSSGVNSNQPQHF. In DNA, the CDR3 is TGTGCCAGCTCATCAGGGGTGAATAGCAATCAGCCCCAGCATTTT. Together with reference TRBV18 and TRBJ1-5, the CDR3 gives the full variable domain: NAGVMQNPRHLVRRRGQEARLRCSPMKGHSHVYWYRQLPEEGLKFMVYLQKENIIDESGMPKERFSAEFPKEGPSILRIQQVVRGDSAAYFCASSSGVNSNQPQHFGDGTRLSIL.

The chain couples TRBV6-2 or TRBV6-3 to TRBJ1-1, with D tentatively TRBD1 (6 bases). Germline V gene sequence: CDR1 MNHEY, CDR2 SVGEGT. The CDR3 is 11 residues long. V was cut by 3 bases and J by 8 bases, with 7 bases left in between. CDR3 amino acids: CASSYGQEAFF. In DNA, the CDR3 is TGTGCCAGCAGTTATGGACAGGAAGCTTTCTTT.

The chain links TRBV21-1 to TRBJ2-2; the D call TRBD2 from the table was never checked on the DNA. TRBV21-1 is shown as a pseudogene. The CDR3 sequence is 18 residues long. The CDR3, as DNA: TGTGCCAGCAGCAAAGCGCGGGGAGCGGGGGGATACACCGGGGAGCTGTTTTTT. This translates into CASSKARGAGGYTGELFF.

The chain combines TRBV6-5 with TRBJ1-1; D gene ambiguous. Trimming removed 0 bases at V and 4 bases at J, with 12 bases between. The CDR3 is 15 residues long. CDR1 MNHEY and CDR2 SVGAGI come from the germline V gene. CDR3 DNA sequence: TGTGCCAGCAGTTACTCTCGGCAAGCGGGCACTGAAGCTTTCTTT. This codes for CASSYSRQAGTEAFF.

This clone occurred a few times. V is TRBV10-1 and J is TRBJ2-2; 7 nucleotides line up with TRBD1. Trimming cost V 3 bases and J 2 bases; bases outside gene matches: 3. The CDR3 has 15 amino acids. Looked up from germline, CDR1 is WNHNN and CDR2 is SYGVQD (reference sequence). DNA of the CDR3: TGCGCCAGCAGTGACCACAGGGGTAACACCGGGGAGCTGTTTTTT. Translating gives CASSDHRGNTGELFF.